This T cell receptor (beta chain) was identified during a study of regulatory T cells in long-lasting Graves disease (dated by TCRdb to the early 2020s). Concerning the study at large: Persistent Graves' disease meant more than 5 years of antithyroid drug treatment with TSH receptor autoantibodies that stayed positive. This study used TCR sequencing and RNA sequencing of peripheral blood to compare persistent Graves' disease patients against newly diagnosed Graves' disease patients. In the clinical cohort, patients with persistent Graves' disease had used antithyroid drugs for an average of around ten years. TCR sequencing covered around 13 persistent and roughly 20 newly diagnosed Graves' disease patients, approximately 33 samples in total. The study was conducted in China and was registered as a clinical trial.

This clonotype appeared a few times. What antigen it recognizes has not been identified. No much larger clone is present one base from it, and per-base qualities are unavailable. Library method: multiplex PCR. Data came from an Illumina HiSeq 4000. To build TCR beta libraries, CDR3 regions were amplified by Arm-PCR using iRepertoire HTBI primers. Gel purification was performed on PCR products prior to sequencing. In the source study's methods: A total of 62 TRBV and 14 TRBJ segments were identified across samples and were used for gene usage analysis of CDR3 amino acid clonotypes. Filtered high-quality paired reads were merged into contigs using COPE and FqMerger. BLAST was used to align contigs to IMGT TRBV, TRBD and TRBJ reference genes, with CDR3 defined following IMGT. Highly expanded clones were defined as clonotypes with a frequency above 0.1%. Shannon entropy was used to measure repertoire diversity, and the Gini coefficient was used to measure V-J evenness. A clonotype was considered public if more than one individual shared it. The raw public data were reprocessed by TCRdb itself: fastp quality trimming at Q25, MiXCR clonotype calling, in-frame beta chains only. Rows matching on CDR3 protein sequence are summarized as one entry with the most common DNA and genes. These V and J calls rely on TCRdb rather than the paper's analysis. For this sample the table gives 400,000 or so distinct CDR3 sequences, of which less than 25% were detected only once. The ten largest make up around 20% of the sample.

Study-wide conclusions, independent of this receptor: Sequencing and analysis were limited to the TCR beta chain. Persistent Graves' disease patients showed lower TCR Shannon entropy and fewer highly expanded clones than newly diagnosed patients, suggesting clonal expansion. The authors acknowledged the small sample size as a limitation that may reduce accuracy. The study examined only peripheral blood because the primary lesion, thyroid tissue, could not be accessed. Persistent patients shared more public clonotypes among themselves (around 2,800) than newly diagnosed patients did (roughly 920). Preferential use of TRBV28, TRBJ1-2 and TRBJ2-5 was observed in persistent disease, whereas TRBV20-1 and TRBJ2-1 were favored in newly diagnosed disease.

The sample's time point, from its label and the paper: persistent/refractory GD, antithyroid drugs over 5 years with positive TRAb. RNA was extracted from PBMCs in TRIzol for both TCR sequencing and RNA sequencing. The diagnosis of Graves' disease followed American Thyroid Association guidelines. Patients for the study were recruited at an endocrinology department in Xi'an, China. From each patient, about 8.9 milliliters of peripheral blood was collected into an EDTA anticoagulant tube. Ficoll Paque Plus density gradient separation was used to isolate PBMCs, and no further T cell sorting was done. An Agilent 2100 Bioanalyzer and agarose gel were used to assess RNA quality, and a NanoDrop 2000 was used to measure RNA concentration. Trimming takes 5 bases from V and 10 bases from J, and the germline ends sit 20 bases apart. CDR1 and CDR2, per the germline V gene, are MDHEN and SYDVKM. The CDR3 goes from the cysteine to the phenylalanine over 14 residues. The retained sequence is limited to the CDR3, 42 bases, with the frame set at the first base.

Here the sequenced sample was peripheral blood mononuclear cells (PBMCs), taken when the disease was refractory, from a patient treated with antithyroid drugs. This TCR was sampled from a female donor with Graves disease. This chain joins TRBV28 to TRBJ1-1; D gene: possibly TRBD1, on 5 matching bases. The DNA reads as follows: TGTGCCAGCAGTGGAAAGGGGACCACACCTGGAGCTTTCTTT. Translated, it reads CASSGKGTTPGAFF.